This record looks at one T cell receptor beta chain sequence and its context. Its antigen remains undetermined. Per-base quality was not reported, and no clone a single base away is much larger than it. To isolate intraepithelial and lamina propria lymphocytes from graft specimens, dithiothreitol, EDTA incubations and collagenase D digestion were used. Bulk TCR-beta sequencing was performed on serial intestinal graft biopsy specimens collected as late as 600 days after transplant. The record originates from a study of graft-versus-host responses after intestinal transplantation (dated by TCRdb to the early 2020s). Regarding the study in general: Recipients received multivisceral, liver-intestinal, or isolated intestinal transplants. The cohort enrolled 24 intestinal transplant recipients, one of whom was a retransplant, and a few patients without pretransplant specimens were excluded. Samples from three later patients were sequenced in-house on an Illumina MiSeq with MiXCR processing rather than by the commercial service. Anti-thymocyte globulin induction was given to all recipients, followed by maintenance tacrolimus and steroids for approximately 3 years. Bulk TCR-beta CDR3 sequencing was used to track graft-versus-host and host-versus-graft alloreactive T cell clones in the graft, circulation and bone marrow after intestinal transplantation. To identify alloreactive clones, pre-transplant mixed lymphocyte reaction products were sequenced and compared with unstimulated pre-transplant donor and recipient T cells. A peak of at least 4% donor T cells among recipient peripheral blood mononuclear cells was the definition used for donor T cell macrochimerism.

The full study reports these points: Early after transplant, peak levels of circulating GvH clones were found to be associated with declines in HvG clones. GvH clones turned up in recipient bone marrow, with some appearing earlier in ileal mucosa or blood, a pattern consistent with an intestinal mucosal origin. The relatively low number and heterogeneity of intestinal transplant patients limited the conclusions. In the allografts of patients with donor T cell macrochimerism, GvH to HvG T cell clonal ratios were high.

The receptor library was made with the immunoSEQ multiplex PCR assay. For most patients, genomic DNA was subjected to high-throughput TCR-beta CDR3 sequencing by Adaptive Biotechnologies. The published analysis was carried out like this. TCR sequencing data were retrieved from Adaptive's ImmunoSEQ software for about 17 patients, whereas three other patients were processed with MiXCR and VDJtools. CDR3 nucleotide sequences shared between donor and recipient were removed because the origin of such sequences could not be assigned. Alloreactive clones required at least 2-fold expansion over unstimulated cells and minimum CFSE-low frequency of 0.002% (template counts) or 0.001% (read counts). Clones were considered mappable if detected in sequenced pre-transplant spleen, lymph node, or MLR CFSE-low populations of the donor or recipient. Cumulative frequency of alloreactive clones was calculated as a percentage of all sequences weighted by copy number. In its TCRdb copy, this immuneACCESS table keeps in-frame sequences only and misses some clones. Where compared with another copy, unresolved V genes explain less than half of these, and the others have no known cause. Clone size and V and J calls were adopted from that table, with D and trimming inferred from the DNA. Across this sample there are over 7,000 clones, with less than 85% seen only once. Together, the top ten hold roughly 30% of the sample.

At the junction V is shortened by 0 bases and J by 2 bases; bases outside the gene matches: 5. The germline V gene (reference sequence) yields GTSNPN for CDR1 and SVGIG for CDR2. The CDR3 contains 15 residues, cysteine and phenylalanine counted. Of the read, only the CDR3 DNA is kept; its 45 bases are in frame from base 1. The sequencing used ileum tissue, collected nearly 500 days after intestinal transplant. This TCR derives from a human patient who received an intestinal transplant, so some T cells may come from the graft donor. The receptor chain draws on TRBV30 and TRBJ2-7; a stretch of 9 junction bases matches TRBD2. The CDR3: CAWSVGLAGTYEQYF. The DNA sequence is TGTGCCTGGAGTGTCGGCCTAGCGGGAACCTACGAGCAGTACTTC.